These 14 T cell receptor beta chains share one sample of origin, sequenced in a study of blood T cell repertoires in COVID-19. Only in-frame clones appear in the TCRdb table, and some are missing; sequencing was by immunoSEQ multiplex PCR. Here the sample spans some 490,000 clones, 80% to 90% being singletons. The specimen sequenced was PBMCs or T cells enriched from blood (not recorded which). These receptors were taken from a woman aged 55-69 years who had recovered from COVID-19.

This sequence joins TRBV7-2 and TRBJ2-2; tentative D call: TRBD1 (6 bases). The CDR3 runs 15 residues. Deletions cut 5 bases from V and 5 bases from J, with 15 bases between. The germline CDR1 and CDR2 sequences are SGHTA and FQGNSA. The CDR3 is CASSPQGLGTGELFF. DNA for the CDR3: TGTGCCAGCAGCCCACAGGGTTTAGGAACCGGGGAGCTGTTTTTT.

The chain is built from TRBV3-1 (or the pseudogene TRBV3-2) and TRBJ1-1; D unclear. This CDR3 spans 12 amino acids. Germline V gives CDR1 LGHDT, CDR2 YNNKEL (reference sequence). Trimming left V 3 bases short and J 10 bases short, with 12 bases between. The CDR3 sequence: CASSHGGLGAFF. As DNA, the CDR3 is TGTGCCAGCAGCCATGGAGGCTTGGGAGCTTTCTTT.

The chain joins TRBV10-2 to TRBJ1-2; 11 bases are a match to TRBD1. The trim removed 6 bases at V and 8 bases at J, leaving 5 bases unmatched. This CDR3 is built from 13 residues. Germline V CDR1 and CDR2: WSHSY, SAAADI. The DNA of the CDR3 is TGCGCCAGCAGCGGACAGGGGGCTGGGGGCTACACCTTC. Its protein product is CASSGQGAGGYTF.

The table lists this clone with a few counts. CDR3 DNA sequence: TGTGCCACCAGCAGTTTCTTTGGGGACAGAGCCTACGAGCAGTACTTC. This translates into CATSSFFGDRAYEQYF. The chain uses TRBV15 and TRBJ2-7; 7 bases align to TRBD1. Germline CDR1 reads LNHNV; CDR2 reads YYDKDF (reference sequence). The trim removed 3 bases at V and 2 bases at J, leaving 10 bases unmatched. The CDR3 is made up of 16 amino acids.

This clone has just a few counts. This CDR3 is also generated by other DNA sequences in the sample. The chain combines TRBV6-1 with TRBJ1-6; D may be TRBD1 (5 bases). Germline values: CDR1 MNHNS, CDR2 SASEGT. V lost 1 base and J 10 bases, leaving 14 bases between the germline ends. The CDR3 is 15 residues long. The CDR3 loop reads CASSEVGGLRSPLHF. The DNA for the CDR3 is TGTGCCAGCAGTGAAGTTGGGGGACTGAGGTCACCCCTCCACTTT.

The chain uses TRBV7-8 and TRBJ2-2, with TRBD1 matching over 7 bases. The germline V gene encodes CDR1 SGHVS and CDR2 FQNEAQ. CDR3 length: 14 residues. J gave up 3 bases and V 9 bases, and 7 bases lay outside the gene matches. This CDR3 reads CASQRGRDTGELFF. Written as DNA, the CDR3 is TGTGCCAGTCAGAGGGGGCGGGACACCGGGGAGCTGTTTTTT.

The chain has TRBV11-2 and TRBJ1-1; D is unresolved. This CDR3 has 15 residues. V was trimmed by 7 bases and J by 1 base, leaving 16 bases between them. Germline loops: CDR1 SGHAT, CDR2 FQNNGV. CDR3 coding DNA: TGTGCCAGCATCCACGGGAATCGGAGGAACACTGAAGCTTTCTTT. Its protein is CASIHGNRRNTEAFF.

This sequence joins TRBV5-1 and TRBJ1-1; D is undetermined. The ends were cut back, 5 bases at V and 6 bases at J, with 17 bases in the middle. In germline, CDR1 is SGHRS, CDR2 YFSETQ. This CDR3 is 14 amino acids long. This chain's CDR3 is CASSSDGGYAEAFF. In nucleotides, the CDR3 is TGCGCCAGCAGTTCCGACGGAGGGTACGCTGAAGCTTTCTTT. The variable domain in full, completed from reference TRBV5-1 and TRBJ1-1, reads KAGVTQTPRYLIKTRGQQVTLSCSPISGHRSVSWYQQTPGQGLQFLFEYFSETQRNKGNFPGRFSGRQFSNSRSEMNVSTLELGDSALYLCASSSDGGYAEAFFGQGTRLTVV.

This chain connects TRBV3-1 (or the pseudogene TRBV3-2) to TRBJ1-2; D is unresolved. Germline V CDR1 and CDR2: LGHDT, YNNKEL (reference sequence). Trimming stripped 1 base from V and 5 bases from J, with 11 bases between. This CDR3 is 14 amino acids long. CDR3 sequence (DNA): TGTGCCAGCAGCCAAGGCGGAGTTGAATATGGCTACACCTTC. Residues: CASSQGGVEYGYTF.

J is TRBJ1-2 and V is TRBV7-8; D call uncertain. CDR1 and CDR2 (germline): SGHVS, FQNEAQ. The V end was cut by 6 bases, the J end by 4 bases, with 18 bases between. The CDR3 length is 15 residues. The CDR3 bases are TGTGCCAGCAGTTCCGGGGATGGGTTTGGCTATGGCTACACCTTC. This sequence encodes CASSSGDGFGYGYTF.

This chain uses TRBV12-5 with TRBJ1-2, with 9 bases aligning to TRBD1. The CDR3 is 12 amino acids. Germline-derived CDR1 and CDR2 are LGHNT and FRNRAP. The trim removed 7 bases at V and 8 bases at J, leaving 5 bases unmatched. The CDR3: CASAGTGYGYTF. The CDR3 DNA reads as TGTGCTAGTGCGGGGACAGGGTACGGCTACACCTTC.

The J gene is TRBJ1-5, the V gene TRBV21-1; TRBD1, the D gene given by the table, was not confirmed from the DNA. TRBV21-1 is a documented pseudogene. This CDR3 is built from 21 residues. In DNA, the CDR3 is TGTGCCAGCAGCAAGGGGAATTTTAGGGACACAGCCCGTTATAGCAATCAGCCCCAGCATTTT. This gives the protein CASSKGNFRDTARYSNQPQHF.

Remarks on this clone: The same CDR3 is also encoded by other DNA sequences in this sample. The chain has TRBV5-1 and TRBJ1-2; no firm D call. The germline V and J ends were trimmed by 4 bases and 0 bases, with 10 bases remaining between them. Germline lookup yields CDR1 SGHRS and CDR2 YFSETQ. The CDR3 runs 14 residues. The CDR3 DNA follows: TGCGCCAGCAGCCTGGATACAGCTAACTATGGCTACACCTTC. Amino acid sequence: CASSLDTANYGYTF.

The chain has TRBV10-3 and TRBJ2-2; D remains ambiguous. Germline V gene sequence: CDR1 ENHRY, CDR2 SYGVKD. V gave up 4 bases and J gave up 0 bases, with 3 bases separating them. The CDR3 is made up of 13 amino acids. The CDR3 loop reads CAISAANTGELFF. CDR3 in DNA: TGTGCCATCAGTGCAGCGAACACCGGGGAGCTGTTTTTT.